The T cell receptor beta chain described here comes from a study of human T cells and chemical hapten exposure. TCRdb analysed the RACE reads with MiXCR anew, one entry per CDR3 protein. The sample carries 80,000 to 100,000 distinct CDR3 sequences, about a tenth recorded once. The CDR3 runs to 17 residues. V was pared by 5 bases and J by 6 bases, with 14 bases of the junction left unmatched. The V gene's germline CDR1 is LGHDT and CDR2 YNNKEL (reference sequence). As for time point: patch test 3, about 24 weeks after DPC sensitization. As for treatment: therapeutic diphenylcyclopropenone sensitization with weekly scalp DPC. Staff drew blood before applying each patch test. Donors were 18 to 70-year-old alopecia patients suitable for DPC. This clonotype was observed a few times.

This material consisted of whole blood, taken in connection with sensitization to the hapten diphenylcyclopropenone (DPC). This receptor was obtained from a woman in her fifties or sixties with alopecia areata. Some clones in this sample may be carry-over from other donors' samples. The rearrangement links TRBV3-1 to TRBJ2-3; 10 nucleotides match TRBD2. CDR3: CASSADVAGGPLDTQYF. CDR3 coding DNA: TGTGCCAGCAGCGCCGACGTAGCGGGAGGCCCATTGGATACGCAGTATTTT.